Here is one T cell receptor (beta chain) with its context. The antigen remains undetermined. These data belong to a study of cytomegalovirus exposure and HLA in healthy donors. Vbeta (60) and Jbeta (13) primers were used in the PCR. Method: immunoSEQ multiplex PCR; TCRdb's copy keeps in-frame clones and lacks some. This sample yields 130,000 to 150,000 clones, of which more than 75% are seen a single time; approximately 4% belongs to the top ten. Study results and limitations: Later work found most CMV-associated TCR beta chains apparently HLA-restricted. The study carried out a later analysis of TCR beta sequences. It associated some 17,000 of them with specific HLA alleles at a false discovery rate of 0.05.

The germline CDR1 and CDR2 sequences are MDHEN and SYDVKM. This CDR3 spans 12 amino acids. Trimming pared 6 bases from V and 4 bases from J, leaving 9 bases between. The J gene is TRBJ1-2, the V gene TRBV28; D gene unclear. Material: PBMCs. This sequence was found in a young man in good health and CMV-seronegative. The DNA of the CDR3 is TGTGCCAGCAGCTCACTCTTCTATGGCTACACCTTC. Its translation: CASSSLFYGYTF.